A selection of T cell receptor beta chains follows, all from one sample in a study of shared clonotypes between healthy human individuals. Clones were read by immunoSEQ multiplex PCR, and TCRdb kept only the in-frame ones, dropping some. The sample consists of approximately 2.3 million clones, approximately 93% of them appearing once. Specimen: naive CD4+ T cells from PBMCs. The receptor set was obtained from a man between 18 and 35 years old in good health. Some clones in this sample may be carry-over from other donors' samples. Both conserved end residues are trimmed from each CDR3. Each record gives: J gene, V gene, CDR3 protein.

TRBJ1-5 | TRBV7-8 | ASSLRPTPGGNQPQH
TRBJ1-5 | TRBV6-5 | ASSYNGRQPQH
TRBJ2-3 | TRBV14 | ASSQPRTASSTDTQY
TRBJ2-1 | TRBV7-2 | ASSFASGRGYNEQF
TRBJ1-1 | TRBV9 | ASSVTLSTEAF
TRBJ2-1 | TRBV6-1 | ASSEGRSYNEQF
TRBJ2-7 | TRBV4-2 | ASSQGTSYSYEQY
TRBJ2-7 | TRBV30 | AWSPPGLAGREQY
TRBJ1-6 | TRBV28 | ASSAASPLH
TRBJ2-3 | TRBV5-1 | ASSLDRGRDTQY
TRBJ2-5 | TRBV7-9 | ASRGEKTQY
TRBJ1-1 | TRBV11-2 | ASSSGLVNTEAF
TRBJ2-2 | TRBV9 | ASSVLIAGDRTGELF